A few counts support the clone carrying this TCR beta chain. Per the germline V gene, CDR1 is SGHTA and CDR2 is FQGNSA. The CDR3 has 14 residues. Between the trimmed V and J ends, which lost 1 base and 9 bases, there was a span of 13 bases. TCRdb re-derived calls from the reads in MiXCR, one entry per CDR3 protein. The data show about 740,000 distinct CDR3 sequences, with under 40% seen just once and roughly 2.9% held by the top ten. This specimen comes from a study of T cell repertoires in cytomegalovirus infection. This TCR derives from a human donor in good health (CMV status not recorded). Some clones in this sample may be carry-over from other donors' samples. V gene TRBV7-2 combines with J gene TRBJ2-1; perhaps TRBD1 as D (5 bases). The sequencing sample was made of PBMCs. The CDR3 sequence is CASSLVRVKGEQFF. The CDR3 nucleotides are TGTGCCAGCAGCTTAGTCAGGGTCAAGGGTGAGCAGTTCTTC.